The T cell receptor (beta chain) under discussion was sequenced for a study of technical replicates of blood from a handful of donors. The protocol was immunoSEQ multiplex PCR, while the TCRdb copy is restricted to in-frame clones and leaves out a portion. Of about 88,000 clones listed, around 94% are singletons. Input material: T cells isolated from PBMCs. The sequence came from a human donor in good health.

CDR3 sequence reads: CASSVADSTNTGELFF. The CDR3 DNA sequence: TGTGCCAGCAGTGTTGCTGACAGCACGAACACCGGGGAGCTGTTTTTT. The gene calls are TRBV2 and TRBJ2-2; D might be TRBD1 (5 bases). Germline CDR1 and CDR2: SNHLY and FYNNEI. V lost 4 bases and J lost 0, with 12 bases in between. There are 16 residues in the CDR3.